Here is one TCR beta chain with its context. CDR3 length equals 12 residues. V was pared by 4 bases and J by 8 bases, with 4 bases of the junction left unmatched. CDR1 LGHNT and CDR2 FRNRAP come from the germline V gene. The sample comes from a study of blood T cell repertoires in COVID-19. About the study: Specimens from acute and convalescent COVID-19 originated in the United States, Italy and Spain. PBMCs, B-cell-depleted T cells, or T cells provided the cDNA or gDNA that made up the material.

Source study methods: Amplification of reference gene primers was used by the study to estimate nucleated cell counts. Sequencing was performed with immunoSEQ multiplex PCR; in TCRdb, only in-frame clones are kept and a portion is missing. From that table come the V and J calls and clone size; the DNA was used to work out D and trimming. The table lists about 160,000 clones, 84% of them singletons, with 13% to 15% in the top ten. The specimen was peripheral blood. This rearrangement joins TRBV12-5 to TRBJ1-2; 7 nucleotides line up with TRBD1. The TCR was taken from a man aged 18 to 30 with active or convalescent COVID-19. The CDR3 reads CASGSGQFGYTF. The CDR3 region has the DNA TGTGCTAGTGGTTCGGGACAGTTCGGCTACACCTTC.